Presented here are 25 T cell receptor beta chains from one specimen sequenced in a study of cytomegalovirus exposure and HLA in healthy donors. In the PCR, 60 Vbeta and 13 Jbeta primers were used. Some clones are missing from TCRdb's copy, which holds only in-frame ones; the method was immunoSEQ multiplex PCR. The data show 200,000 to 250,000 clones, with 75% seen just once and 1.8% held by the top ten. Source material: PBMCs. The receptor set was obtained from a woman aged 25-40 years in good health and CMV-seronegative.

The chain has TRBV30 and TRBJ2-7, with D possibly being TRBD1 (6 bases). The V gene lost 3 bases and the J gene lost 2 bases, with 11 bases spanning the gap. The CDR3 extends over 13 amino acids. Germline CDR1 is GTSNPN and CDR2 is SVGIG (reference sequence). The CDR3 DNA reads as TGTGCCTGGAGCCGGACAGTTCCCTACGAGCAGTACTTC. Translating gives CAWSRTVPYEQYF. Full variable domain (remainder filled in from reference TRBV30 and TRBJ2-7): SQTIHQWPATLVQPVGSPLSLECTVEGTSNPNLYWYRQAAGRGLQLLFYSVGIGQISSEVPQNLSASRPQDRQFILSSKKLLLSDSGFYLCAWSRTVPYEQYFGPGTRLTVT.

The rearrangement uses TRBV15 and TRBJ2-1, with 8 bases lining up with TRBD2. Germline V CDR1 and CDR2: LNHNV, YYDKDF (reference sequence). The J segment lost 6 bases and the V segment lost 4 bases, leaving 8 bases of the junction unmatched. This CDR3 has 15 residues. The CDR3 here is CATSTSGGASNEQFF. DNA for the CDR3: TGTGCCACCAGCACCTCCGGGGGGGCCTCCAATGAGCAGTTCTTC.

The V and J genes are TRBV5-1 and TRBJ2-1, with D uncertain. The CDR3 covers 16 residues. V shed 8 bases and J shed 4 bases, with 22 bases lying between them. Germline assignment: CDR1 SGHRS and CDR2 YFSETQ. This CDR3 is CARTRRTSAAYNEQFF. The CDR3 bases are TGCGCCAGAACCCGTCGCACAAGCGCAGCGTACAATGAGCAGTTCTTC.

This clone turned up a few times. The chain couples TRBV11-2 to TRBJ1-2; 8 bases match TRBD1. The CDR3 loop spans 15 amino acids. V trimming: 4 bases; J trimming: 3 bases; junction bases outside the gene matches: 7. Germline lookup yields CDR1 SGHAT and CDR2 FQNNGV. CDR3 coding DNA: TGTGCCAGCAGCTCAGCTGACAGGGGTTACTATGGCTACACCTTC. Amino acids: CASSSADRGYYGYTF. The full variable domain, with the rest looked up from reference TRBV11-2 and TRBJ1-2, is EAGVAQSPRYKIIEKRQSVAFWCNPISGHATLYWYQQILGQGPKLLIQFQNNGVVDDSQLPKDRFSAERLKGVDSTLKIQPAKLEDSAVYLCASSSADRGYYGYTFGSGTRLTVV.

The chain has TRBV5-1 and TRBJ2-5; weak D call: TRBD1 (5 bases). V dropped 3 bases and J dropped 2 bases, with 17 bases sitting between them. The CDR3 contains 16 residues. The germline V gene has CDR1 SGHRS and CDR2 YFSETQ. The CDR3 sequence is CASSSGPMGLQETQYF. The CDR3 coding sequence is TGCGCCAGCAGCTCCGGACCTATGGGGCTACAAGAGACCCAGTACTTC.

Only a few counts were recorded for this clone. The rearrangement uses TRBV11-2 and TRBJ1-1; a possible D gene is TRBD1 (6 bases). The CDR3 is made up of 14 amino acids. Germline V gene sequence: CDR1 SGHAT, CDR2 FQNNGV. Trimming stripped 0 bases from V and 7 bases from J, with 12 bases between. CDR3 bases: TGTGCCAGCAGCTTAGATGGTAGGGGGGGTGAAGCTTTCTTT. This codes for CASSLDGRGGEAFF.

The CDR3: CAISESVHAGAFF. In DNA form, the CDR3 reads TGTGCCATCAGTGAGTCGGTTCATGCCGGAGCTTTCTTT. The rearrangement links TRBV10-3 to TRBJ1-1, with D hard to call. Germline loops: CDR1 ENHRY, CDR2 SYGVKD. With 0 bases removed from V and 10 bases from J, the gap between germline ends came to 12 bases. The CDR3 is made up of 13 amino acids.

The chain is built from TRBV5-6 and TRBJ1-3; no firm D call. The germline V and J ends were trimmed by 6 bases and 4 bases, with 5 bases remaining between them. This CDR3 contains 11 residues. CDR1 and CDR2 from the germline V gene are SGHDT and YYEEEE. CDR3 amino acids: CASTLGNTIYF. As DNA, the CDR3 is TGTGCCAGCACTCTGGGAAACACCATATATTTT.

This sequence joins TRBV6-1 and TRBJ2-1; no reliable D call. Trimming took off 2 bases at V and 8 bases at J, with 16 bases between the two ends. Germline loops: CDR1 MNHNS, CDR2 SASEGT. The CDR3 is 15 residues long. The CDR3 DNA reads TGTGCCAGCAGTGAAATACAGCTGGGCGTATATGAGCAGTTCTTC. Translating gives CASSEIQLGVYEQFF.

The gene calls are TRBV5-1 and TRBJ2-3; 8 nucleotides line up with TRBD2. Trimming at V came to 7 bases and at J to 6 bases, leaving 16 bases not matched to a gene. The CDR3 sequence is 16 residues long. From germline, CDR1 is SGHRS and CDR2 YFSETQ. CDR3 sequence: CASQFRGSGMADTQYF. CDR3 DNA sequence: TGCGCCAGCCAATTCAGGGGTAGCGGGATGGCCGATACGCAGTATTTT.

The V call is TRBV7-2, the J call TRBJ2-7; a weak D match, TRBD2 (6 bases). V was cut by 5 bases and J by 2 bases, with 10 bases left in between. The CDR3 spans 13 residues. Germline loops: CDR1 SGHTA, CDR2 FQGNSA. CDR3 sequence (DNA): TGTGCCAGCAGCGATGAGCGGGCCTACGAGCAGTACTTC. Protein sequence: CASSDERAYEQYF. The variable domain in full, completed from reference TRBV7-2 and TRBJ2-7, reads GAGVSQSPSNKVTEKGKDVELRCDPISGHTALYWYRQSLGQGLEFLIYFQGNSAPDKSGLPSDRFSAERTGGSVSTLTIQRTQQEDSAVYLCASSDERAYEQYFGPGTRLTVT.

This clone was seen a single time. This rearrangement joins TRBV11-3 to TRBJ1-1; D is unresolved. V lost 0 bases to trimming and J lost 0 bases, with 8 bases between them. Germline values: CDR1 SGHNT, CDR2 YENEEA. The CDR3 runs to 15 residues. This chain's CDR3 is CASSLDVAMNTEAFF. For the CDR3, the DNA is TGTGCCAGCAGCTTAGATGTCGCTATGAACACTGAAGCTTTCTTT.

The rearrangement links TRBV7-2 to TRBJ2-2, with D perhaps TRBD1 (6 bases). Trimming took off 3 bases at V and 0 bases at J, with 11 bases between the two ends. CDR3 size: 16 residues. Germline CDR1 and CDR2: SGHTA and FQGNSA. The CDR3 nucleotides read TGTGCCAGCAGCTTGCCCGGGACAACGAACACCGGGGAGCTGTTTTTT. Amino acid sequence: CASSLPGTTNTGELFF. The variable domain in full, completed from reference TRBV7-2 and TRBJ2-2, reads GAGVSQSPSNKVTEKGKDVELRCDPISGHTALYWYRQSLGQGLEFLIYFQGNSAPDKSGLPSDRFSAERTGGSVSTLTIQRTQQEDSAVYLCASSLPGTTNTGELFFGEGSRLTVL.

This sequence joins TRBV6-1 and TRBJ2-7, with TRBD2 matching 8 bases. Germline CDR1 reads MNHNS; CDR2 reads SASEGT. Germline trimming cut 8 bases from V and 1 base from J; bases unmatched to any gene: 7. CDR3 length: 14 amino acids. The CDR3 DNA sequence: TGTGCCAGCCGTGGGAGCGGGGGATCCTACGAGCAGTACTTC. Protein product: CASRGSGGSYEQYF.

The CDR3 region is CASSLLDTSNYGYTF. The CDR3 DNA is TGTGCCAGCAGCTTATTGGACACCTCTAACTATGGCTACACCTTC. The V gene is TRBV5-8, the J gene TRBJ1-2; a weak D match, TRBD1 (5 bases). Germline CDR1 and CDR2: SGHTS and YDEGEE. V lost 2 bases and J 0 bases, leaving 11 bases between the germline ends. The CDR3 loop spans 15 amino acids.

This clone came up once. One junction end does not reproduce the germline sequence, and a read error may be involved. The CDR3 loop reads CASSASRQATKEKLFF. CDR3 DNA: TGTGCCAGCAGTGCAAGCCGACAGGCCACTAAGGAAAAACTGTTTTTT. The rearrangement joins TRBV2 to TRBJ1-4; maybe TRBD1 (6 bases). The CDR3 contains 16 residues. The germline V gene has CDR1 SNHLY and CDR2 FYNNEI. The full variable domain, its missing parts supplied by reference TRBV2 and TRBJ1-4, is EPEVTQTPSHQVTQMGQEVILRCVPISNHLYFYWYRQILGQKVEFLVSFYNNEISEKSEIFDDQFSVERPDGSNFTLKIRSTKLEDSAMYFCASSASRQATKEKLFFGSGTQLSVL.

The chain joins TRBV29-1 to TRBJ2-2, with D unresolved. CDR1 and CDR2 from the germline V gene are SQVTM and ANQGSEA. Trimming removed 6 bases from V and 7 bases from J, with 6 bases in between. This CDR3 has 10 amino acids. Here the CDR3 reads CSVLNGELFF. CDR3 DNA sequence: TGCAGCGTCCTAAACGGGGAGCTGTTTTTT.

The chain has TRBV19 and TRBJ2-1; unclear D gene. The germline gives CDR1 LNHDA, CDR2 SQIVND (reference sequence). V lost 5 bases and J lost 7, with 12 bases in between. The CDR3 extends over 13 amino acids. The chain's CDR3 is CASSWAALNEQFF. In nucleotides, the CDR3 is TGTGCCAGTAGTTGGGCCGCCTTGAATGAGCAGTTCTTC. The full variable domain, in which reference TRBV19 and TRBJ2-1 provide the parts outside the CDR3, is DGGITQSPKYLFRKEGQNVTLSCEQNLNHDAMYWYRQDPGQGLRLIYYSQIVNDFQKGDIAEGYSVSREKKESFPLTVTSAQKNPTAFYLCASSWAALNEQFFGPGTRLTVL.

The chain employs TRBV7-3 and TRBJ2-1; 12 nucleotides match TRBD2. The CDR3 runs to 16 residues. V shed 4 bases, J shed 7 bases, and the junction held 8 bases outside the gene matches. Per germline, CDR1 SGHTA and CDR2 FQGTGA. The DNA of the CDR3 is TGTGCCAGCAGCTCCTCTAGCGGGGGGGCCTTTAATGAGCAGTTCTTC. Its translation: CASSSSSGGAFNEQFF.

In its sample, this clone was seen once. The chain carries TRBV6-5 and TRBJ1-5, with D unclear. Germline assignment: CDR1 MNHEY and CDR2 SVGAGI. The CDR3 is made up of 14 amino acids. V lost 5 bases and J lost 3, with 11 bases in between. The CDR3 region is CASSPGILNQPQHF. The CDR3 DNA follows: TGTGCCAGCAGTCCCGGGATTCTCAATCAGCCCCAGCATTTT.

The V call is TRBV5-4, the J call TRBJ2-3; 8 positions match TRBD2. With V trimmed by 4 bases and J by 2 bases, 9 bases remained unmatched. Germline V gene data show CDR1 as SGHNT and CDR2 as YYREEE (reference sequence). The CDR3 covers 16 residues. CDR3 sequence: CASSHSGAPFTDTQYF. CDR3 coding DNA: TGTGCCAGCAGCCATAGCGGGGCCCCATTCACAGATACGCAGTATTTT.

The chain couples TRBV7-8 to TRBJ2-5; possible D gene TRBD2, 6 bases. Germline values: CDR1 SGHVS, CDR2 FQNEAQ. The V and J ends lost 7 bases and 3 bases respectively, with 12 bases between them. The CDR3 has 13 residues. Here the CDR3 reads CASNGDWEETQYF. The CDR3, as DNA: TGTGCCAGCAATGGGGACTGGGAAGAGACCCAGTACTTC.

CDR3 protein: CASRLGIPGGQNTGELFF. The DNA of the CDR3 is TGTGCAAGTCGCTTAGGGATCCCGGGGGGGCAGAACACCGGGGAGCTGTTTTTT. The chain couples TRBV12-2 to TRBJ2-2; TRBD2 is the table's D call and was not checked against the DNA. TRBV12-2 is tagged as a pseudogene. This CDR3 is built from 18 residues.

The V gene is TRBV30, the J gene TRBJ2-1, with 11 positions matching TRBD2. V shed 0 bases, J shed 5 bases, and the junction held 6 bases outside the gene matches. Per the germline V gene, CDR1 is GTSNPN and CDR2 is SVGIG (reference sequence). This CDR3 has 16 amino acids. The CDR3 loop reads CAWSVSASGRNNEQFF. CDR3 bases: TGTGCCTGGAGTGTTTCGGCTAGCGGGAGGAACAATGAGCAGTTCTTC. The full variable domain, rest sourced from reference TRBV30 and TRBJ2-1, is SQTIHQWPATLVQPVGSPLSLECTVEGTSNPNLYWYRQAAGRGLQLLFYSVGIGQISSEVPQNLSASRPQDRQFILSSKKLLLSDSGFYLCAWSVSASGRNNEQFFGPGTRLTVL.

The chain joins TRBV6-5 to TRBJ1-2; 7 bases align to TRBD1. Germline values: CDR1 MNHEY, CDR2 SVGAGI. V shed 0 bases and J 6 bases; nucleotides not matched to a gene: 4. CDR3 length equals 14 residues. The CDR3 bases are TGTGCCAGCAGTTACTCGACAGGGTTCGATGGCTACACCTTC. Protein product: CASSYSTGFDGYTF.